The sequence of this T cell receptor beta chain was determined in a study of a mutant IDH1 vaccine in newly diagnosed glioma. Study-wide context: Beginning 4-6 weeks after radiotherapy alone, or with temozolomide cycles, vaccination took place.

Using immunoSEQ multiplex PCR, the repertoire was profiled, and TCRdb retains in-frame clones only, with some absent. The sample records 35,000 to 45,000 clones, 85% to 90% being singletons. Time point: week 35, safety follow-up. Topical imiquimod accompanied each vaccine dose, which consisted of 300 ug of mutant IDH1 20-mer peptide. Germline V gives CDR1 MNHEY, CDR2 SMNVEV (reference sequence). V trimming: 9 bases; J trimming: 5 bases; junction bases outside the gene matches: 9. CDR3 length: 13 residues. On this clone itself: Its antigen remains unidentified.

The receptor was isolated from a man aged 40-50 years with glioma. The V gene is TRBV27, the J gene TRBJ2-5, with 7 bases aligning to TRBD2. This material consisted of PBMCs, taken from a glioma patient whose treatment included an IDH1 peptide vaccine. For the CDR3, the DNA is TGTGCCAGTAGCGGGTGGGCGTCCGAGACCCAGTACTTC. Encoded protein: CASSGWASETQYF.